Below, one TCR beta chain is given with its context. In the naive CD8 group, cells lacked CD45RO and were positively selected for CCR7, so terminally differentiated effector memory CD45RA+ cells were left out. Those who donated, Caucasian adults without exception, all lived in Nashville, Tennessee. These data are taken from a study of shared clonotypes between healthy human individuals. Per the germline V gene, CDR1 is MDHEN and CDR2 is SYDVKM. The CDR3 length is 17 residues. V was pared by 1 base and J by 5 bases, with 18 bases between. Sequenced by immunoSEQ multiplex PCR; TCRdb stores in-frame clones only, minus some. Of approximately 600,000 clones in the sample, 85% to 95% are singletons; the top ten hold 0.095% to 0.14%.

The TCR originated in a woman in her 30s in good health. The rearrangement links TRBV28 to TRBJ1-5, with D uncertain. Sequencing used naive CD8+ T cells sorted from blood. The CDR3 bases are TGTGCCAGCAGTTTATCCGTCATCAAGAGAGGCGATCAGCCCCAGCATTTT. Encoded protein: CASSLSVIKRGDQPQHF.